This is a list of T cell receptor beta chains from one sample in a study of T cells in Graves' hyperthyroidism and ophthalmopathy. TCRdb fed the multiplex PCR reads into MiXCR, producing one record per CDR3 protein. The sample consists of 490,000 or so distinct CDR3 sequences, around 15% of them appearing once. The sample was blood. Source of these receptors: a woman in her twenties or thirties with Graves' ophthalmopathy. CDR3s include the opening cysteine and the closing phenylalanine or tryptophan. The D gene is left open where the match is weak. Some rows mark clone size as missing; the rest say once, few, many or name a class of expanded clone.

CDR3aa | CDR3nt | abundance | v_gene | d_gene | j_gene
CASSESLRDRLYEQYF | TGCGCCAGCAGTGAGTCCTTAAGGGACAGGCTCTACGAGCAGTACTTC | . | TRBV10-1 | TRBD1 | TRBJ2-7
CASSEMGTEDDIQYF | TGTGCCAGCAGTGAAATGGGGACAGAGGACGACATTCAGTACTTC | once | TRBV25-1 | TRBD1 | TRBJ2-4
CSGNFIGGNEQFF | TGCAGCGGGAATTTCATAGGGGGGAATGAGCAGTTCTTC | many | TRBV29-1 | . | TRBJ2-1
CASSFGEGEQYF | TGTGCCAGCAGTTTTGGGGAAGGCGAGCAGTACTTC | few | TRBV12-3/TRBV12-4 | . | TRBJ2-7
CASSYPARGQRERFF | TGTGCCAGCAGTTATCCCGCGAGGGGCCAGCGGGAGCGGTTCTTC | many | TRBV6-2/TRBV6-3 | TRBD2 | TRBJ2-1
CSVLLSLQEFF | TGCAGCGTTTTACTATCACTACAGGAGTTCTTC | . | TRBV29-1 | . | TRBJ2-1
CASSLAQGTNEKLFF | TGTGCCAGCAGCTTAGCACAGGGTACTAATGAAAAACTGTTTTTT | many | TRBV7-8 | . | TRBJ1-4
CAWSGAGLTDTQYF | TGTGCCTGGAGTGGGGCAGGGCTTACAGATACGCAGTATTTT | many | TRBV30 | . | TRBJ2-3
CASSTTGTSQETQYF | TGTGCCAGCAGCACAACCGGGACTTCACAAGAGACCCAGTACTTC | many | TRBV7-6 | . | TRBJ2-5
CASTGGTGNQETQYF | TGTGCCAGCACTGGCGGGACAGGGAACCAAGAGACCCAGTACTTC | many | TRBV6-2/TRBV6-3 | TRBD1 | TRBJ2-5
CASSLEQGGQPQHF | TGTGCCAGCAGCTTAGAACAGGGAGGGCAGCCCCAGCATTTT | many | TRBV11-2 | . | TRBJ1-5
CAWGQAETQYF | TGTGCCTGGGGCCAGGCGGAGACCCAGTACTTC | many | TRBV30 | . | TRBJ2-5
CASSPSLAGVGEQYF | TGTGCCAGCAGTCCCTCACTAGCGGGAGTGGGCGAGCAGTACTTC | few | TRBV27 | TRBD2 | TRBJ2-7
CAWSIQGGGTEAFF | TGTGCCTGGAGTATTCAGGGGGGAGGGACTGAAGCTTTCTTT | many | TRBV30 | TRBD1 | TRBJ1-1
CASSAPGTSGFNEQFF | TGTGCCAGCAGCGCCCCCGGGACTAGCGGGTTCAATGAGCAGTTCTTC | few | TRBV5-4 | TRBD2 | TRBJ2-1
CASSRPGREGETQYF | TGTGCCAGCAGCCGCCCGGGGCGGGAGGGAGAGACCCAGTACTTC | many | TRBV4-2 | TRBD2 | TRBJ2-5
CASSLHKSTGELFF | TGTGCCAGTAGCTTGCATAAGTCGACCGGGGAGCTGTTTTTT | . | TRBV19 | . | TRBJ2-2
CSGGVSGELFF | TGCAGCGGGGGAGTATCCGGGGAGCTGTTTTTT | . | TRBV29-1 | . | TRBJ2-2
CASSYPPASYTF | TGTGCCAGCAGTTACCCGCCCGCGAGCTACACCTTC | . | TRBV6-2/TRBV6-3 | . | TRBJ1-2
CASSQGTSGIRSDTQYF | TGTGCCAGCAGCCAAGGGACTAGCGGGATTAGATCAGATACGCAGTATTTT | many | TRBV3-1 | TRBD2 | TRBJ2-3
CASSLIGAGDEQYF | TGTGCCAGCAGTTTAATAGGGGCAGGGGACGAGCAGTACTTC | many | TRBV28 | . | TRBJ2-7
CASSLAGAGLETQYF | TGTGCCAGCAGCTTAGCAGGGGCGGGCTTAGAGACCCAGTACTTC | many | TRBV11-2 | . | TRBJ2-5
CASSYSGTGADTQYF | TGTGCCAGCAGTTACTCCGGGACAGGGGCAGATACGCAGTATTTT | . | TRBV6-5 | TRBD1 | TRBJ2-3
CASSSGGVANEKLFF | TGTGCCAGCAGTTCGGGGGGGGTTGCTAATGAAAAACTGTTTTTT | . | TRBV6-9 | . | TRBJ1-4
CASRPTRADTQYF | TGTGCCAGCAGACCAACCAGGGCTGATACGCAGTATTTT | few | TRBV6-2/TRBV6-3 | . | TRBJ2-3
CASSLAMGGSGTQYF | TGTGCCAGCAGCTTAGCAATGGGAGGGTCGGGGACCCAGTACTTC | many | TRBV7-2 | TRBD2 | TRBJ2-5
CGSRDRVTTEAFF | TGTGGCAGCAGGGACAGGGTAACCACTGAAGCTTTCTTT | . | TRBV7-2 | TRBD1 | TRBJ1-1
CASSSGGRASVVEFF | TGTGCCAGCAGTTCTGGCGGGAGGGCCTCTGTCGTTGAGTTCTTC | . | TRBV28 | TRBD2 | TRBJ2-1
CASSLVGQEYF | TGTGCCAGCAGCTTAGTCGGCCAGGAGTACTTC | . | TRBV7-2 | . | TRBJ2-7
CASSDPGSQETQYF | TGTGCCAGCAGCGACCCCGGGTCTCAAGAGACCCAGTACTTC | . | TRBV9 | . | TRBJ2-5
CASSGQGLWEGSTDTQYF | TGTGCCAGCAGCGGACAGGGTTTGTGGGAGGGTAGCACAGATACGCAGTATTTT | . | TRBV9 | . | TRBJ2-3